Below, 8 T cell receptor beta chains from the same sample are listed, as sequenced in a study of response to subunit inactivated influenza vaccine. TCRdb processed the RT-PCR reads anew with MiXCR; each CDR3 protein has one entry. The sample has roughly 570,000 distinct CDR3 sequences, over 10% seen once. The sample in question was PBMCs from blood, obtained roughly 47 days after vaccination. These receptors were taken from a man between 50 and 59 years old who received an inactivated influenza vaccine.

The chain uses TRBV28 and TRBJ1-2; maybe TRBD1 (5 bases). The CDR3 sequence is 16 residues long. Trimming cost V 5 bases and J 2 bases, with 18 bases left between them. Per germline, CDR1 MDHEN and CDR2 SYDVKM. The DNA of the CDR3 is TGTGCCAGCAGTCCCCCGGACCCGACAGCCAACTATGGCTACACCTTC. It encodes CASSPPDPTANYGYTF.

The rearrangement joins TRBV27 to TRBJ2-3; D is unresolved. Trimming shortened V by 4 bases and J by 2 bases, and 10 bases separated the two germline ends. Germline loops: CDR1 MNHEY, CDR2 SMNVEV (reference sequence). This CDR3 region has 14 residues. The CDR3 reads CASSWSDFTDTQYF. In nucleotides, the CDR3 is TGTGCCAGCAGTTGGAGCGATTTCACAGATACGCAGTATTTT.

This chain links TRBV6-6 with TRBJ1-1, with 9 positions matching TRBD1. CDR3 length equals 12 residues. V lost 8 bases to trimming and J lost 3 bases; unmatched junction nucleotides: 1. CDR1 and CDR2 from the germline V gene are MNHNY and SVGAGI (reference sequence). The CDR3 region has the DNA TGTGCCAGCGGGACAGGGTACACTGAAGCTTTCTTT. It translates to CASGTGYTEAFF.

Only a few counts were recorded for this clonotype. The chain joins TRBV20-1 to TRBJ2-7; 9 nucleotides match TRBD2. Trimming cost V 0 bases and J 4 bases; bases outside gene matches: 7. The CDR3 totals 15 residues. The germline V gene has CDR1 DFQATT and CDR2 SNEGSKA (reference sequence). This CDR3 is CSARDLLAGTYEQYF. CDR3 coding DNA: TGCAGTGCTAGAGATCTCCTAGCGGGAACTTACGAGCAGTACTTC.

A few counts support this clonotype. The gene calls are TRBV6-2 or TRBV6-3 and TRBJ2-2; TRBD2 agrees at 7 bases. CDR1 and CDR2 (germline): MNHEY, SVGEGT. V gave up 7 bases and J gave up 4 bases; unmatched junction bases: 9. The CDR3 runs 15 residues. The DNA for the CDR3 is TGTGCCAGCACCCAGTGGGGGGGAGGCACCGGGGAGCTGTTTTTT. Translating gives CASTQWGGGTGELFF.

This clonotype has more than one count but fewer than ten. This chain connects TRBV6-2 or TRBV6-3 to TRBJ1-2; unclear D gene. The V gene lost 0 bases and the J gene lost 4 bases, with 3 bases spanning the gap. In germline, CDR1 is MNHEY, CDR2 SVGEGT. The CDR3 runs 12 residues. The CDR3 sequence: CASSYSPYGYTF. The CDR3 DNA reads as TGTGCCAGCAGTTACTCGCCCTATGGCTACACCTTC.

This sequence joins TRBV6-5 and TRBJ2-7; D is perhaps TRBD2 (6 bases). Deletions cut 0 bases from V and 0 bases from J, with 15 bases between. The CDR3 consists of 17 residues. Germline V gives CDR1 MNHEY, CDR2 SVGAGI. The chain's CDR3 is CASSYSNGGPLSYEQYF. CDR3 DNA: TGTGCCAGCAGTTACTCGAACGGGGGACCGCTCTCCTACGAGCAGTACTTC.

This clonotype turned up a few times. The rearrangement joins TRBV7-2 to TRBJ2-3, with 7 bases that match TRBD1. The CDR3 sequence is 15 residues long. Trimming took 2 bases from V and 3 from J; bases not matched to a gene: 5. CDR1 is SGHTA, CDR2 FQGNSA, per germline. As DNA, the CDR3 is TGTGCCAGCAGCTTAATTACGGGACAGACAGATACGCAGTATTTT. Translation gives CASSLITGQTDTQYF.